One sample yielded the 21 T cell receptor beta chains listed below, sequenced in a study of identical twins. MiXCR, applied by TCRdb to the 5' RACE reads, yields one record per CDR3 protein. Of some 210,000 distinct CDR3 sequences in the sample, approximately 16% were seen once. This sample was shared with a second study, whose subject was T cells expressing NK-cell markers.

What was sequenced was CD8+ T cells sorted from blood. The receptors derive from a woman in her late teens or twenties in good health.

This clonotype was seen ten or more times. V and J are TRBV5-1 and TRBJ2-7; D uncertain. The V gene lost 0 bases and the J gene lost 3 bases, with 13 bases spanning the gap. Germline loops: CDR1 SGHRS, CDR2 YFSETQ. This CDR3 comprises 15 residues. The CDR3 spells CASSLAGVGGYEQYF. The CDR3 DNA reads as TGCGCCAGCAGCTTGGCCGGAGTGGGTGGCTACGAGCAGTACTTC.

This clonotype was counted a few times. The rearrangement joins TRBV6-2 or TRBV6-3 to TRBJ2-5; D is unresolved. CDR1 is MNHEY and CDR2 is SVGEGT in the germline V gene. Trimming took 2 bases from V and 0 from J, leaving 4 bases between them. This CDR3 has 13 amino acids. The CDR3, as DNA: TGTGCCAGCAGTTACCTGTACCAAGAGACCCAGTACTTC. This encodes CASSYLYQETQYF.

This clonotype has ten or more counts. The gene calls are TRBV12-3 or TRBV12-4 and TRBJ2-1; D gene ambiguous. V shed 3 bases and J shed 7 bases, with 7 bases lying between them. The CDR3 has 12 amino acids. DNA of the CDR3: TGTGCCAGCAGTTTGGATGAAAATGAGCAGTTCTTC. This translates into CASSLDENEQFF.

The CDR3 region is CASSEGQNTGELFF. The CDR3 DNA follows: TGTGCCAGCAGCGAGGGACAGAACACCGGGGAGCTGTTTTTT. The V call is TRBV7-9, the J call TRBJ2-2; D possibly corresponds to TRBD1 (6 bases). Germline-derived CDR1 and CDR2 are SEHNR and FQNEAQ (reference sequence). CDR3 length equals 14 residues. Trimming removed 5 bases from V and 1 base from J, with 8 bases in between.

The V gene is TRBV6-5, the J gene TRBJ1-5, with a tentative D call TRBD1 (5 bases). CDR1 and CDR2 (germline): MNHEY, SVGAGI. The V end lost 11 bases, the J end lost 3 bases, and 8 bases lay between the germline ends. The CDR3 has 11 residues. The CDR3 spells CAAGINQPQHF. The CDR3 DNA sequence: TGTGCCGCAGGGATCAATCAGCCCCAGCATTTT.

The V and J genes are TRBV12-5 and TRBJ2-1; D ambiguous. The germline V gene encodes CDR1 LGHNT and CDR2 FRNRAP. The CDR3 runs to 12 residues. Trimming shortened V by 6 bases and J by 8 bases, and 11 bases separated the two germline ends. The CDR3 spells CASGPVLHEQFF. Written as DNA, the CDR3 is TGTGCTAGTGGACCGGTTCTTCATGAGCAGTTCTTC.

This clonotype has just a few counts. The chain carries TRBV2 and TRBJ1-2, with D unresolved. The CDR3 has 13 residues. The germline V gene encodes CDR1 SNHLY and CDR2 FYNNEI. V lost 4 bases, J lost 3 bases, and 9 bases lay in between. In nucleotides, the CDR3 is TGTGCCAGCAGTGGCCAGGACTACTATGGCTACACCTTC. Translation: CASSGQDYYGYTF. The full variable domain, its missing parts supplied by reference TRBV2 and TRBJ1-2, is EPEVTQTPSHQVTQMGQEVILRCVPISNHLYFYWYRQILGQKVEFLVSFYNNEISEKSEIFDDQFSVERPDGSNFTLKIRSTKLEDSAMYFCASSGQDYYGYTFGSGTRLTVV.

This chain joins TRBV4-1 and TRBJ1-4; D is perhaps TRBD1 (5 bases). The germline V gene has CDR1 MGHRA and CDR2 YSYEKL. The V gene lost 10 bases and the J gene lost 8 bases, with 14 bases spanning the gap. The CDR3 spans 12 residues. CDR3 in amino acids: CATGGVDEKLFF. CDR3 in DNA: TGCGCCACCGGAGGGGTGGACGAAAAACTGTTTTTT.

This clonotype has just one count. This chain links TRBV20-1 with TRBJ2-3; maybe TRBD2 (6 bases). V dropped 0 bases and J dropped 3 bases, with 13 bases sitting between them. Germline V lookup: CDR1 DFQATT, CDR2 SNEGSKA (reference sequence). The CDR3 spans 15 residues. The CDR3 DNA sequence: TGCAGTGCTAGAGATCTGGCGGGGACGACAGATACGCAGTATTTT. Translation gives CSARDLAGTTDTQYF.

CDR3 sequence reads: CASSLVVAGGRYTEAFF. As DNA, the CDR3 is TGTGCCAGCAGCTTAGTGGTGGCAGGGGGCAGGTACACTGAAGCTTTCTTT. The chain uses TRBV11-3 and TRBJ1-1; 8 nucleotides line up with TRBD1. The CDR3 extends over 17 amino acids. Germline loops: CDR1 SGHNT, CDR2 YENEEA. V dropped 1 base and J dropped 3; count of bases not matched to a gene: 10.

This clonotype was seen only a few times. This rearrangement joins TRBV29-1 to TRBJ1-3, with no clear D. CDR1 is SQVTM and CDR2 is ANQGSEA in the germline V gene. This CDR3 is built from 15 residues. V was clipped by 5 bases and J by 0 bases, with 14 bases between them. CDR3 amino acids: CSVPGLGSSGNTIYF. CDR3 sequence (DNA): TGCAGCGTTCCCGGACTGGGAAGCTCTGGAAACACCATATATTTT.

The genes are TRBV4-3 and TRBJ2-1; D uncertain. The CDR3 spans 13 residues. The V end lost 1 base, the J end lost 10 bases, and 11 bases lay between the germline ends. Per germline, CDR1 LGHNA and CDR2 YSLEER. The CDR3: CASSQGRKSEQFF. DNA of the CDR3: TGCGCCAGCAGCCAAGGGCGTAAGAGCGAGCAGTTCTTC.

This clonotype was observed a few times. CDR3 sequence reads: CSVEGGATSTDTQYF. Here the CDR3 DNA reads TGCAGCGTTGAAGGGGGAGCAACTAGCACAGATACGCAGTATTTT. The chain carries TRBV29-1 and TRBJ2-3; tentative D call: TRBD2 (5 bases). This CDR3 has 15 amino acids. The V end lost 1 base, the J end lost 0 bases, and 11 bases lay between the germline ends. Per germline, CDR1 SQVTM and CDR2 ANQGSEA.

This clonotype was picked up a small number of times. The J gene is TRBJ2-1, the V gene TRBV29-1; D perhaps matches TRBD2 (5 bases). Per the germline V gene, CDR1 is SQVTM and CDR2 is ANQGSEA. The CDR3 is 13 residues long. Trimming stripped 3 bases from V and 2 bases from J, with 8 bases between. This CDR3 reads CSVDTGTYNEQFF. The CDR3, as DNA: TGCAGCGTTGACACCGGGACCTACAATGAGCAGTTCTTC.

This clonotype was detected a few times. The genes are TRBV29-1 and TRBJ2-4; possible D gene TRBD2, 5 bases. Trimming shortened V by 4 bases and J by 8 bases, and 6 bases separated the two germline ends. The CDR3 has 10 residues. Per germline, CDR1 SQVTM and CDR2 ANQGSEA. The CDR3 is CSVVGDIQYF. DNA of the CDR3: TGCAGCGTTGTCGGGGACATTCAGTACTTC.

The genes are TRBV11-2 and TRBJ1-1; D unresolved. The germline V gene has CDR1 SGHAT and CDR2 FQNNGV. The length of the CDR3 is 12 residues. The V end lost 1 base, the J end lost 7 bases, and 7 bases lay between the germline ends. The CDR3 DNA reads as TGTGCCAGCAGCTTAGTTGGATTTGAAGCTTTCTTT. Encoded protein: CASSLVGFEAFF. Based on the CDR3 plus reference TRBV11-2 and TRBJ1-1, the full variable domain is EAGVAQSPRYKIIEKRQSVAFWCNPISGHATLYWYQQILGQGPKLLIQFQNNGVVDDSQLPKDRFSAERLKGVDSTLKIQPAKLEDSAVYLCASSLVGFEAFFGQGTRLTVV.

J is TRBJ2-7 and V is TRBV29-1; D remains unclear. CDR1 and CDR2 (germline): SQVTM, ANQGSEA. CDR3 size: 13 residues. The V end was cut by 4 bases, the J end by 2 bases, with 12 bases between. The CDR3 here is CSVAAKAPYEQYF. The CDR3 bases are TGCAGCGTTGCGGCGAAGGCGCCCTACGAGCAGTACTTC.

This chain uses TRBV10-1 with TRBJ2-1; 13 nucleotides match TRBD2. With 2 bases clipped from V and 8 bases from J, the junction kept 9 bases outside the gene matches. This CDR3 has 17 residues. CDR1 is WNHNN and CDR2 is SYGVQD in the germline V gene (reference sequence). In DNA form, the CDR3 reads TGCGCCAGCAGTGAGACCACTAGCGGGGGGGCTAAGGATGAGCAGTTCTTC. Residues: CASSETTSGGAKDEQFF.

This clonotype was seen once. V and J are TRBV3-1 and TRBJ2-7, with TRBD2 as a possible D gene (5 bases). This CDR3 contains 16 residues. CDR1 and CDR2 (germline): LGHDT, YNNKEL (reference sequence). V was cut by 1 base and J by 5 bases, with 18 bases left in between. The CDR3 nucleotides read TGTGCCAGCAGCCAAGGACAAGTAGGAGGTCAGCACGAGCAGTACTTC. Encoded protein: CASSQGQVGGQHEQYF.

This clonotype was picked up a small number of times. The CDR3 DNA reads as TGTGCCAGCAGCCTTGGACACAGCTATGGCTACACCTTC. This sequence encodes CASSLGHSYGYTF. J is TRBJ1-2 and V is TRBV13; possibly TRBD1 for D (5 bases). Per the germline V gene, CDR1 is PRHDT and CDR2 is FYEKMQ (reference sequence). The CDR3 is made up of 13 amino acids. Trimming pared 5 bases from V and 4 bases from J, leaving 11 bases between.

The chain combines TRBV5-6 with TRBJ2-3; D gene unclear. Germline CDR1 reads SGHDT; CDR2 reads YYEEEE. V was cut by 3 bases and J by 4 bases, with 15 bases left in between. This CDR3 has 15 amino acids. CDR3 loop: CASSYPSVAPDTQYF. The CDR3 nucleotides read TGTGCCAGCAGCTACCCCTCGGTGGCCCCAGATACGCAGTATTTT.